This section outlines one T cell receptor (beta chain) sequence together with its context. No antigen is known for it. The use of a sample-barcoded 5' primer and a J-beta primer mix characterized a second PCR of about 7 to 12 cycles. MiXCR, run by TCRdb on the 5' RACE reads, gives a single entry per CDR3 protein. Seen here are 790,000 or so distinct CDR3 sequences, 46% observed once, and the top ten hold 15% to 20%. Per germline, CDR1 SGHKS and CDR2 YYEKEE (reference sequence). The CDR3 has 15 residues. With 9 bases removed from V and 7 bases from J, the gap between germline ends came to 23 bases. This entry is derived from a study of blood T cells in healthy people across ages. General study points: Nothing was known about donor CMV status, and this possibly confounded expanded clonotype changes. More naive CD4+ cells and higher diversity marked long-lived donors relative to aged donors.

This chain joins TRBV5-5 and TRBJ1-5; possible D gene TRBD1, 5 bases. Sequencing was carried out using blood. The clonotype originates from a man older than 75 in good health. The CDR3 loop is CANQEGWPTKQPQHF. The DNA of the CDR3 is TGTGCCAACCAGGAGGGGTGGCCGACCAAGCAGCCCCAGCATTTT. The full variable domain, in which reference TRBV5-5 and TRBJ1-5 provide the parts outside the CDR3, is DAGVTQSPTHLIKTRGQQVTLRCSPISGHKSVSWYQQVLGQGPQFIFQYYEKEERGRGNFPDRFSARQFPNYSSELNVNALLLGDSALYLCANQEGWPTKQPQHFGDGTRLSIL.